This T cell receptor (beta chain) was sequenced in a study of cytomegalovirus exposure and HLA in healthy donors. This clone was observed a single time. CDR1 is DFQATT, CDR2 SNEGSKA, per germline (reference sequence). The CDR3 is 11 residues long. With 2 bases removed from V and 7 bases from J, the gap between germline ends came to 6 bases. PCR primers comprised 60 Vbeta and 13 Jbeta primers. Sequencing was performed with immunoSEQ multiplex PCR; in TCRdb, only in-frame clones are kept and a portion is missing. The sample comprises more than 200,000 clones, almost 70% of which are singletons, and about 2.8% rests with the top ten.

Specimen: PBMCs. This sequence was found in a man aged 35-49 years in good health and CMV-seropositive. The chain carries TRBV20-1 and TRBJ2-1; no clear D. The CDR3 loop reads CSARQSNEQFF. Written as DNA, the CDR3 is TGCAGTGCTAGACAGTCGAATGAGCAGTTCTTC.